The 27 T cell receptor beta chains listed next were all sequenced from one sample in a study of T-cell memory formation after mild COVID-19. Via MiXCR, TCRdb re-called the 5' RACE reads, giving one row per CDR3 protein. The table lists approximately 250,000 distinct CDR3 sequences, 15% to 17% of them singletons. The sequencing sample was made of PBMCs or a T cell subset sorted from them (not recorded which). The receptors stem from an adult woman who had mild COVID-19 (a few samples of this study predate the infection). Cell type and time point are not known.

There are a few counts of this clonotype. The chain joins TRBV30 to TRBJ1-5; maybe TRBD1 (5 bases). Germline loops: CDR1 GTSNPN, CDR2 SVGIG (reference sequence). CDR3 length: 16 residues. V lost 0 bases and J 5 bases, leaving 17 bases between the germline ends. The CDR3 DNA follows: TGTGCCTGGAGTGTAAGATCGGCAGGGAACGATCAGCCCCAGCATTTT. This gives the protein CAWSVRSAGNDQPQHF.

The CDR3 loop is CASSLSGTGRGNEQFF. The CDR3, as DNA: TGTGCCAGCAGCTTATCTGGAACGGGCCGGGGGAATGAGCAGTTCTTC. The chain carries TRBV7-3 and TRBJ2-1; a possible D gene is TRBD2 (6 bases). V shed 2 bases and J shed 7 bases, with 18 bases lying between them. The CDR3 sequence is 16 residues long. Germline-derived CDR1 and CDR2 are SGHTA and FQGTGA.

V usage is TRBV2 and J usage is TRBJ2-7; tentative D call: TRBD1 (5 bases). Trimming left V 5 bases short and J 2 bases short, with 16 bases between. CDR1 SNHLY and CDR2 FYNNEI come from the germline V gene. CDR3 length: 15 amino acids. The CDR3 spells CASSPDRALTYEQYF. CDR3 coding DNA: TGTGCCAGCAGTCCCGACAGAGCCTTAACCTACGAGCAGTACTTC.

The gene calls are TRBV15 and TRBJ2-1; D is unclear. CDR1 and CDR2 from the germline V gene are LNHNV and YYDKDF (reference sequence). The CDR3 spans 18 residues. The V and J ends lost 1 base and 1 base respectively, with 17 bases between them. The CDR3 DNA sequence: TGTGCCACCAGCAGAGGCCCGATAAACACTGCATCCTACAATGAGCAGTTCTTC. It translates to CATSRGPINTASYNEQFF.

This clonotype was observed a handful of times. V and J are TRBV19 and TRBJ1-5, with D perhaps TRBD1 (5 bases). Between the trimmed V and J ends, which lost 4 bases and 9 bases, there was a span of 16 bases. This CDR3 has 14 amino acids. From germline, CDR1 is LNHDA and CDR2 SQIVND (reference sequence). CDR3 sequence (DNA): TGTGCCAGTAGTAGGGCAGGGAGGTTCTCGCCCCAGCATTTT. This gives the protein CASSRAGRFSPQHF.

This clonotype came up a few times. This rearrangement joins TRBV30 to TRBJ2-7; TRBD1 matches at 10 bases. With V trimmed by 2 bases and J by 8 bases, 18 bases remained unmatched. Germline lookup yields CDR1 GTSNPN and CDR2 SVGIG (reference sequence). The CDR3 sequence is 17 residues long. CDR3 DNA: TGTGCCTGGAGTATCCTCACCCTCCGGGACAGGGGACAGAAGCAGTACTTC. It translates to CAWSILTLRDRGQKQYF.

The CDR3 nucleotides read TGTGCCAGCAGCTTTATAGCGGGGATTAGCACAGATACGCAGTATTTT. Translated: CASSFIAGISTDTQYF. V usage is TRBV7-2 and J usage is TRBJ2-3; 8 nucleotides align to TRBD2. This CDR3 is built from 16 residues. The V gene's germline CDR1 is SGHTA and CDR2 FQGNSA. J lost 0 bases, V lost 3 bases, and 5 bases had no gene match.

This clonotype has a count of ten or more. This chain joins TRBV29-1 and TRBJ2-6; D is possibly TRBD1 (5 bases). The germline gives CDR1 SQVTM, CDR2 ANQGSEA. This CDR3 is 16 amino acids long. V was clipped by 6 bases and J by 0 bases, with 15 bases between them. This CDR3 is CSVVGPSPSGANVLTF. CDR3 sequence (DNA): TGCAGCGTGGTGGGGCCGTCCCCCTCTGGGGCCAACGTCCTGACTTTC.

The J gene is TRBJ1-4, the V gene TRBV20-1, with a weak D call TRBD1 (5 bases). Germline CDR1 is DFQATT and CDR2 is SNEGSKA (reference sequence). This CDR3 region has 13 residues. V lost 3 bases to trimming and J lost 8 bases, with 13 bases between them. CDR3 in amino acids: CSARGGGNEKLFF. CDR3 DNA sequence: TGCAGTGCTAGGGGTGGGGGTAACGAAAAACTGTTTTTT.

The chain has TRBV9 and TRBJ2-5; TRBD2 matches at 8 bases. The V gene's germline CDR1 is SGDLS and CDR2 YYNGEE. The CDR3 totals 14 residues. The V segment lost 0 bases and the J segment 4 bases; nucleotides outside the gene matches: 2. The CDR3 DNA reads as TGTGCCAGCAGCGTAGCCGCGGGGGGAGAGACCCAGTACTTC. Translating it yields CASSVAAGGETQYF.

This chain connects TRBV18 to TRBJ1-5; TRBD1 matches at 7 bases. Germline V gives CDR1 KGHSH, CDR2 LQKENI. Trimming removed 5 bases from V and 6 bases from J; junction bases left unmatched: 4. The CDR3 runs 13 residues. The CDR3 here is CASSSGQRQPQHF. The DNA for the CDR3 is TGTGCCAGCTCATCGGGACAGCGTCAGCCCCAGCATTTT.

The chain employs TRBV5-4 and TRBJ2-1; the D gene is possibly TRBD2 (6 bases). V dropped 7 bases and J dropped 7 bases, with 21 bases sitting between them. CDR1 and CDR2 (germline): SGHNT, YYREEE (reference sequence). There are 15 residues in the CDR3. This CDR3 is CASSMGTPGKNEQFF. CDR3 coding DNA: TGTGCCAGCTCAATGGGGACTCCGGGGAAGAATGAGCAGTTCTTC.

The chain recombines TRBV7-9 with TRBJ2-5; TRBD2 agrees at 9 bases. The CDR3 has 15 amino acids. The germline V gene has CDR1 SEHNR and CDR2 FQNEAQ (reference sequence). The V gene end was trimmed by 3 bases and the J gene end by 6 bases; junction bases not matched to a gene: 8. CDR3 loop: CASSFVAGVIQTQYF. For the CDR3, the DNA is TGTGCCAGCAGCTTCGTAGCGGGAGTAATACAGACCCAGTACTTC. The full variable domain, in which reference TRBV7-9 and TRBJ2-5 provide the parts outside the CDR3, is DTGVSQNPRHKITKRGQNVTFRCDPISEHNRLYWYRQTLGQGPEFLTYFQNEAQLEKSRLLSDRFSAERPKGSFSTLEIQRTEQGDSAMYLCASSFVAGVIQTQYFGPGTRLLVL.

This clonotype has a handful of counts. The chain couples TRBV20-1 to TRBJ1-4; D gene unclear. Germline CDR1 reads DFQATT; CDR2 reads SNEGSKA (reference sequence). This CDR3 spans 15 amino acids. Trimming took 0 bases from V and 5 from J, leaving 13 bases between them. DNA of the CDR3: TGCAGTGCTAGAGATCGGGCGGCGTCCAATGAAAAACTGTTTTTT. It is translated as CSARDRAASNEKLFF.

V gene TRBV9 combines with J gene TRBJ2-3; D gene uncertain. Looked up from germline, CDR1 is SGDLS and CDR2 is YYNGEE. Trimming removed 0 bases at V and 6 bases at J, with 5 bases between. The CDR3 has 12 amino acids. CDR3 sequence (DNA): TGTGCCAGCAGCGTAGCAAGGGATACGCAGTATTTT. It yields the protein CASSVARDTQYF.

This rearrangement joins TRBV14 to TRBJ2-3; a possible D gene is TRBD2 (7 bases). Deletions cut 0 bases from V and 0 bases from J, with 22 bases between. Germline V gives CDR1 SGHDN, CDR2 FVKESK. This CDR3 comprises 20 residues. CDR3 DNA: TGTGCCAGCAGCCAAGAGGAATTTGACGGGGGGCTCCTCAGCACAGATACGCAGTATTTT. Translating gives CASSQEEFDGGLLSTDTQYF.

The J gene is TRBJ1-3, the V gene TRBV20-1; no reliable D call. The CDR3 is made up of 12 amino acids. Between the trimmed V and J ends, which lost 2 bases and 4 bases, there was a span of 6 bases. Germline V CDR1 and CDR2: DFQATT, SNEGSKA (reference sequence). The DNA of the CDR3 is TGCAGTGCTAGATCAGACGGAAACACCATATATTTT. Its translation: CSARSDGNTIYF.

V gene TRBV9 combines with J gene TRBJ1-6; tentative D call: TRBD1 (5 bases). This CDR3 is 16 amino acids long. Germline V gene sequence: CDR1 SGDLS, CDR2 YYNGEE. V lost 4 bases and J lost 7, with 18 bases in between. This CDR3 is CASSPQGNGANSPLHF. Here the CDR3 DNA reads TGTGCCAGCAGCCCCCAGGGTAACGGGGCAAATTCACCCCTCCACTTT.

V and J are TRBV6-5 and TRBJ2-5; a possible D gene is TRBD2 (5 bases). Trimming cost V 2 bases and J 2 bases, with 12 bases left between them. CDR1 MNHEY and CDR2 SVGAGI come from the germline V gene. This CDR3 is built from 15 residues. In DNA, the CDR3 is TGTGCCAGCAGTTACGTGGGAGTAAAACAAGAGACCCAGTACTTC. It yields the protein CASSYVGVKQETQYF.

A few counts support this clonotype. The rearrangement uses TRBV12-3 or TRBV12-4 and TRBJ1-2; D is unresolved. This CDR3 region has 15 residues. The V gene lost 1 base and the J gene lost 1 base, with 10 bases spanning the gap. CDR3 sequence reads: CASSLVFGYNYGYTF. In DNA form, the CDR3 reads TGTGCCAGCAGTTTAGTTTTTGGTTATAACTATGGCTACACCTTC.

The J gene is TRBJ1-1, the V gene TRBV29-1, with 7 bases identical to TRBD1. The trim removed 6 bases at V and 8 bases at J, leaving 3 bases unmatched. Germline V lookup: CDR1 SQVTM, CDR2 ANQGSEA. CDR3 length: 10 residues. This CDR3 reads CSVRDSEAFF. DNA for the CDR3: TGCAGCGTAAGGGACAGCGAAGCTTTCTTT.

This chain connects TRBV6-5 to TRBJ2-3; TRBD1 matches 7 bases. Unmatched junction bases numbered 4, after V lost 2 bases and J lost 5 bases. Germline assignment: CDR1 MNHEY and CDR2 SVGAGI. The CDR3 covers 14 residues. The CDR3 region has the DNA TGTGCCAGCAGTTACAACCAGGGGGTAGATACGCAGTATTTT. It codes for CASSYNQGVDTQYF.

This clonotype appeared a few times. The gene calls are TRBV7-9 and TRBJ2-5; D may match TRBD1 or TRBD2 (6 bases each). Germline V gene data show CDR1 as SEHNR and CDR2 as FQNEAQ (reference sequence). The CDR3 is 14 amino acids. V was clipped by 5 bases and J by 5 bases, with 15 bases between them. The CDR3 reads CASSVLGGGETQYF. Here the CDR3 DNA reads TGTGCCAGCAGCGTCCTAGGGGGAGGCGAGACCCAGTACTTC. Full variable domain (remainder filled in from reference TRBV7-9 and TRBJ2-5): DTGVSQNPRHKITKRGQNVTFRCDPISEHNRLYWYRQTLGQGPEFLTYFQNEAQLEKSRLLSDRFSAERPKGSFSTLEIQRTEQGDSAMYLCASSVLGGGETQYFGPGTRLLVL.

This clonotype was counted only a few times. V gene TRBV11-2 combines with J gene TRBJ1-3, with 7 nucleotides matching TRBD1. There are 17 residues in the CDR3. Germline V gene data show CDR1 as SGHAT and CDR2 as FQNNGV. The V segment lost 4 bases and the J segment 0 bases; nucleotides outside the gene matches: 9. This chain's CDR3 is CASSSGQLLSSGNTIYF. The DNA of the CDR3 is TGTGCCAGCAGCTCGGGACAGCTCTTAAGCTCTGGAAACACCATATATTTT.

V and J are TRBV7-9 and TRBJ2-2; D remains unclear. Trimming pared 5 bases from V and 1 base from J, leaving 14 bases between. In germline, CDR1 is SEHNR, CDR2 FQNEAQ (reference sequence). The CDR3 runs to 16 residues. For the CDR3, the DNA is TGTGCCAGCAGCCCGCCCAGGACCCGGAACACCGGGGAGCTGTTTTTT. Translating gives CASSPPRTRNTGELFF.

This clonotype was observed a handful of times. The V gene is TRBV3-1, the J gene TRBJ1-3, with unresolved D. The CDR3 sequence is 14 residues long. Germline V CDR1 and CDR2: LGHDT, YNNKEL (reference sequence). Trimming pared 0 bases from V and 5 bases from J, leaving 8 bases between. CDR3 DNA: TGTGCCAGCAGCCAAGATCGGTTGCGAAACACCATATATTTT. This codes for CASSQDRLRNTIYF.

This clonotype came up a few times. The chain joins TRBV6-7 to TRBJ1-6; TRBD1 agrees at 7 bases. TRBV6-7 is noted as an ORF with a role that remains uncertain. CDR3 length: 15 residues. V gave up 4 bases and J gave up 10 bases; unmatched junction bases: 10. CDR3 sequence: CASSSPGTAKSPLHF. The CDR3 bases are TGTGCCAGCAGTTCTCCCGGGACAGCAAAATCACCCCTCCACTTT.